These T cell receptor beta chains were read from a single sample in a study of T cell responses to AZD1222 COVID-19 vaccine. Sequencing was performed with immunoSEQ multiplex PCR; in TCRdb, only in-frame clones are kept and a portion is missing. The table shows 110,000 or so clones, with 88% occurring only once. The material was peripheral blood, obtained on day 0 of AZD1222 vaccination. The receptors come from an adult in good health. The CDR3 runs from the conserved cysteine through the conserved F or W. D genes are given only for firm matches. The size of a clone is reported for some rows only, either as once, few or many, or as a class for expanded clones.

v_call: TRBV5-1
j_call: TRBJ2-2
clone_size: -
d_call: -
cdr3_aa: CASSLVEPGTGELFF
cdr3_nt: TGCGCCAGCAGCTTGGTGGAGCCGGGTACCGGGGAGCTGTTTTTT

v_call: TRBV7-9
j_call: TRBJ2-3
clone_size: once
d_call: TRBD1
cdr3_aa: CASSLTGVDTQYF
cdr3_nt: TGTGCCAGCAGCCTAACAGGGGTAGATACGCAGTATTTT

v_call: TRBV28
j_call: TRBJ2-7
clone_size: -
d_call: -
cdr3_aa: CASSLPYYEQYF
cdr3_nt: TGTGCCAGCAGTTTACCCTACTACGAGCAGTACTTC

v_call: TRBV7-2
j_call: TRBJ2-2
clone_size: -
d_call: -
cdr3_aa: CASVPGVATGELFF
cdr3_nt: TGTGCCAGCGTTCCCGGAGTGGCCACCGGGGAGCTGTTTTTT

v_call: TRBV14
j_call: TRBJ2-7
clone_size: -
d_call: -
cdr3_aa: CASSQDRTLARDEQYF
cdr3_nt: TGTGCCAGCAGCCAAGATCGGACCTTAGCTAGGGACGAGCAGTACTTC

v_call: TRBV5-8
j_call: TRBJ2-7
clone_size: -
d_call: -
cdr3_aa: CASSLLFYEQYF
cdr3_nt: TGTGCCAGCAGCCTACTATTCTACGAGCAGTACTTC

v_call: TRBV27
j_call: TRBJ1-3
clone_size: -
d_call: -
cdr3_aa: CASSLRTGLGGNTIYF
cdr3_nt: TGTGCCAGCAGTTTACGCACAGGGTTGGGAGGAAACACCATATATTTT

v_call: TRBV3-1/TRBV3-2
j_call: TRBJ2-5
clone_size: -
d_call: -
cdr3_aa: CASSQVGERRAETQYF
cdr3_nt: TGTGCCAGCAGCCAAGTGGGAGAAAGGAGAGCAGAGACCCAGTACTTC

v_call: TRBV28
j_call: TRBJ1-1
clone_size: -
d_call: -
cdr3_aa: CASSFPPLNTEAFF
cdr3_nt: TGTGCCAGCAGTTTTCCCCCCCTGAACACTGAAGCTTTCTTT

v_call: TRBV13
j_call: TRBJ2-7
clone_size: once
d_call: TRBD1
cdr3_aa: CASSSYRGSSEQYF
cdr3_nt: TGTGCCAGCAGCTCTTACAGGGGCAGCTCCGAGCAGTACTTC

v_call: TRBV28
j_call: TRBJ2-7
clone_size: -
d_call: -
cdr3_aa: CASSLQTYEQYF
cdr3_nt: TGTGCCAGCAGTTTACAGACTTACGAGCAGTACTTC

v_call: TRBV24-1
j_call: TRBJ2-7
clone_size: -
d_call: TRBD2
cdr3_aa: CATSEAGTRGYEQYF
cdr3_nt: TGTGCCACCAGTGAGGCCGGGACTAGAGGGTACGAGCAGTACTTC

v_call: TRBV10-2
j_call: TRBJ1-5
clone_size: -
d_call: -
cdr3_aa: CASSEGDQPQHF
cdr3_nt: TGCGCCAGCAGTGAGGGGGATCAGCCCCAGCATTTT

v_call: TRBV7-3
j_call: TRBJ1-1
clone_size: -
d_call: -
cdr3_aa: CASSLNPGTNTEAFF
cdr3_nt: TGTGCCAGCAGCTTAAATCCGGGAACGAACACTGAAGCTTTCTTT

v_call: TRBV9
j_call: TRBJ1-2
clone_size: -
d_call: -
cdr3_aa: CASTRGPEGGYTF
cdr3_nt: TGTGCCAGCACCCGGGGCCCAGAAGGGGGCTACACCTTC

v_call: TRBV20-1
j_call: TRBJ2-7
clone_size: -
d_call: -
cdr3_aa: CSASIYSYEQYF
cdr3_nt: TGCAGTGCTAGTATCTATTCCTACGAGCAGTACTTC

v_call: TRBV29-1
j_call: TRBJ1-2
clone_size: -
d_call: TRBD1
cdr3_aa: CSVEDGAGGFGGYTF
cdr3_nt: TGCAGCGTTGAAGATGGGGCAGGGGGCTTTGGTGGCTACACCTTC

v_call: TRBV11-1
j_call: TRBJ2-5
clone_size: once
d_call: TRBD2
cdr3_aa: CASSLMGLAGAETQYF
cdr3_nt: TGTGCCAGCAGCTTAATGGGACTAGCGGGAGCAGAGACCCAGTACTTC

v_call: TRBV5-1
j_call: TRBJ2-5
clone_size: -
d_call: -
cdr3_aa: CASSLGRTGQETQYF
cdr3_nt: TGCGCCAGCAGCTTGGGCCGGACTGGCCAAGAGACCCAGTACTTC

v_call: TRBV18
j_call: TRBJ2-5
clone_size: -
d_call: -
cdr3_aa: CASSPSQETQYF
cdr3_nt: TGTGCCAGCTCACCCTCACAAGAGACCCAGTACTTC

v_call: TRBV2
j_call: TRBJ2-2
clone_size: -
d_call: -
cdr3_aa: CASRKTTGELFF
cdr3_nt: TGTGCCAGCAGGAAGACCACCGGGGAGCTGTTTTTT

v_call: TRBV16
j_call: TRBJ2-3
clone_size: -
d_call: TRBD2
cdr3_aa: CASSQPSGSTQYF
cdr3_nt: TGTGCCAGCAGCCAACCAAGCGGGAGTACGCAGTATTTT

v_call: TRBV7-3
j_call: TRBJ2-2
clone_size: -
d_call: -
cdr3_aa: CASSLGMGGELFF
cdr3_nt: TGTGCCAGCAGCTTGGGGATGGGCGGGGAGCTGTTTTTT

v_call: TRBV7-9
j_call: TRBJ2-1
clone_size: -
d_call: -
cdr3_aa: CASSLGASPRKEHNEQFF
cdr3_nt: TGTGCCAGCAGCCTAGGAGCTAGCCCAAGGAAGGAACACAATGAGCAGTTCTTC

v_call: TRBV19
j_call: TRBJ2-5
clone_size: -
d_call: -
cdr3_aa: CASSTGVRWETQYF
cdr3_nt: TGTGCCAGTAGCACGGGGGTAAGATGGGAGACCCAGTACTTC

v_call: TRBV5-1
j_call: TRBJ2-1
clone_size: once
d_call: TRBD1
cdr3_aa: CASSLKGAHNEQFF
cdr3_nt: TGCGCCAGCAGCTTGAAGGGGGCCCACAATGAGCAGTTCTTC

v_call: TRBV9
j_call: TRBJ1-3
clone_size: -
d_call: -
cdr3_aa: CASSVSAASGNTIYF
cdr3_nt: TGTGCCAGCAGCGTTAGTGCAGCCTCTGGAAACACCATATATTTT

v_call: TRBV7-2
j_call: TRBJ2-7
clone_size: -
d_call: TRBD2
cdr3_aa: CASSPGLAEAYEQYF
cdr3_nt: TGTGCCAGCAGCCCCGGACTAGCGGAGGCCTACGAGCAGTACTTC

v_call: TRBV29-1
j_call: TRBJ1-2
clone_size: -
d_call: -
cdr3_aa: CSVASGRANYGYTF
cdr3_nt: TGCAGCGTTGCGAGCGGGAGGGCTAACTATGGCTACACCTTC

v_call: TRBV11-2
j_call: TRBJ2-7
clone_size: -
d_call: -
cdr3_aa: CASSLEYEQYF
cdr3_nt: TGTGCCAGCAGCTTAGAATACGAGCAGTACTTC

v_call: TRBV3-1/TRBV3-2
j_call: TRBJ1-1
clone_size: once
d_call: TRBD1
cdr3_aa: CASSPNRGTEAFF
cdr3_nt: TGTGCCAGCAGCCCTAACAGGGGCACTGAAGCTTTCTTT

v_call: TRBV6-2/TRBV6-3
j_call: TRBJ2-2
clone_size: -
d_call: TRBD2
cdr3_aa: CASSPLAGGNTGELFF
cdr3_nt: TGTGCCAGCAGCCCTCTTGCGGGAGGGAACACCGGGGAGCTGTTTTTT

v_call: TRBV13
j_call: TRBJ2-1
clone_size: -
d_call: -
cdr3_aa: CASSLDNSNEQFF
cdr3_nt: TGTGCCAGCAGCTTAGACAACAGCAATGAGCAGTTCTTC

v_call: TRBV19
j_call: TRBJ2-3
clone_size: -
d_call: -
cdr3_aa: CASSLGQVQMDTQYF
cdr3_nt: TGTGCCAGTAGCCTGGGCCAAGTTCAGATGGATACGCAGTATTTT

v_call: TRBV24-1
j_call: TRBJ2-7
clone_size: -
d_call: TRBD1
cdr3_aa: CATSQTGAVYEQYF
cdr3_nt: TGTGCCACCAGTCAGACAGGGGCGGTCTACGAGCAGTACTTC

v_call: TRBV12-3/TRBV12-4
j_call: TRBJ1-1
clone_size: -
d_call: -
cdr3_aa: CASSLQGNTEAFF
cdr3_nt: TGTGCCAGCAGTTTACAAGGGAACACTGAAGCTTTCTTT

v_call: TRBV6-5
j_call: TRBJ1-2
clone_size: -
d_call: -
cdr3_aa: CASIMGSVSYGYTF
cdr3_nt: TGTGCCAGCATTATGGGTTCAGTTAGCTATGGCTACACCTTC

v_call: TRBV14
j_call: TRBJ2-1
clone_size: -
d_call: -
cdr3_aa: CASSQGGWRIRDYNEQFF
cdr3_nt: TGTGCCAGCAGCCAAGGGGGTTGGCGGATAAGGGACTACAATGAGCAGTTCTTC

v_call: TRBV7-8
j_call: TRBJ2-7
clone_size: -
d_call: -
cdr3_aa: CASSFRASASYEQYF
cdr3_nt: TGTGCCAGCAGCTTTAGGGCTAGCGCTTCCTACGAGCAGTACTTC

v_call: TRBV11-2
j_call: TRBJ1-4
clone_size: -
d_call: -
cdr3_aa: CASSLPTGWGEKLFF
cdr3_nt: TGTGCCAGCAGCCTCCCGACAGGATGGGGTGAAAAACTGTTTTTT

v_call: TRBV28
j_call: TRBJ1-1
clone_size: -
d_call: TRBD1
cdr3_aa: CASIQRGPGNTEAFF
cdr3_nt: TGTGCCAGCATTCAAAGGGGGCCGGGGAACACTGAAGCTTTCTTT

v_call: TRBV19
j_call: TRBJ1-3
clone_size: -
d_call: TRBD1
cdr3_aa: CASRQGTNTIYF
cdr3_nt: TGTGCCAGTCGACAGGGCACGAACACCATATATTTT

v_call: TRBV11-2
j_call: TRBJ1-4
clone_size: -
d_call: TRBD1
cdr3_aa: CASSGGGTGDEKLFF
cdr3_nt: TGTGCCAGCAGCGGTGGGGGGACAGGGGATGAAAAACTGTTTTTT

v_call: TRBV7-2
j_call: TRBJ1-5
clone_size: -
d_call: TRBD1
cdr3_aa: CASSKGQGAGNQPQHF
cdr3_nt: TGTGCCAGCAGCAAAGGACAGGGGGCGGGCAATCAGCCCCAGCATTTT

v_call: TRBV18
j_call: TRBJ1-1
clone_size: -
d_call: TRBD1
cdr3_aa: CASSPIRGPPNTEAFF
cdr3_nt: TGTGCCAGCTCACCCATCAGGGGGCCGCCGAACACTGAAGCTTTCTTT